These T cell receptor beta chains were read from a single sample in a study of identical twins. TCRdb used MiXCR to reprocess the 5' RACE reads, holding one entry per CDR3 protein. This sample has hundreds of thousands of distinct CDR3 sequences; 6% to 6.5% occur once, and the top ten carry 1.5% to 2%. Sample: naive T cells sorted from blood. Receptors originate from a man aged 18-30 years in good health. Each CDR3 is given with its conserved first and last residue. A D gene is named only where the DNA matches it firmly. Clone sizes are given selectively: once, few, many, or a class where the clone is expanded.

J	V	size	D	CDR3	DNA
TRBJ2-7	TRBV6-2/TRBV6-3	-	-	CASSPLDLEHGYEQYF	TGTGCCAGCAGCCCATTGGACTTAGAACACGGGTACGAGCAGTACTTC
TRBJ2-5	TRBV6-1	-	-	CASRKTGGEETQYF	TGTGCCAGCAGGAAAACAGGGGGGGAAGAGACCCAGTACTTC
TRBJ2-3	TRBV7-9	-	-	CASTQGAGVTDTQYF	TGTGCCAGCACCCAAGGGGCAGGGGTCACAGATACGCAGTATTTT
TRBJ1-2	TRBV4-1	-	-	CASSQIYRSPNYGYTF	TGCGCCAGCAGCCAAATTTACAGATCTCCTAACTATGGCTACACCTTC
TRBJ2-1	TRBV20-1	-	TRBD2	CSARAAAGGPYNGQFF	TGCAGTGCTAGAGCGGCAGCGGGAGGTCCCTACAATGGGCAGTTCTTC
TRBJ2-5	TRBV12-3/TRBV12-4	many	TRBD2	CASSFARAGGETQYF	TGTGCCAGCAGTTTCGCCCGAGCGGGAGGGGAGACCCAGTACTTC
TRBJ2-1	TRBV7-8	-	-	CASSFGKDEQFF	TGTGCCAGCAGCTTCGGGAAGGATGAGCAGTTCTTC
TRBJ2-7	TRBV11-2	many	-	CASSRLGDKTYEQYF	TGTGCCAGCAGCCGCCTGGGGGACAAGACCTACGAGCAGTACTTC
TRBJ2-4	TRBV11-3	few	TRBD1	CASSSGQGEGNIQYF	TGTGCCAGCAGCTCGGGACAGGGAGAGGGAAACATTCAGTACTTC
TRBJ2-5	TRBV12-3/TRBV12-4	few	-	CASSIGQGFQETQYF	TGTGCCAGCAGTATTGGTCAGGGCTTCCAAGAGACCCAGTACTTC
TRBJ2-1	TRBV19	few	TRBD1	CASSLRGRYDEQFF	TGTGCCAGTAGTCTAAGGGGGCGTTACGATGAGCAGTTCTTC
TRBJ2-7	TRBV18	few	-	CASSPQRGGADYEQYF	TGTGCCAGCTCACCACAAAGGGGCGGGGCGGACTACGAGCAGTACTTC
TRBJ2-7	TRBV28	many	-	CASSPLGAVPYEQYF	TGTGCCAGCAGTCCACTGGGGGCGGTTCCCTACGAGCAGTACTTC
TRBJ2-5	TRBV28	many	TRBD2	CASSFVAGGIQETQYF	TGTGCCAGCAGTTTCGTAGCGGGAGGAATCCAAGAGACCCAGTACTTC
TRBJ2-2	TRBV11-2	few	TRBD2	CASTSGRAGSNTGELFF	TGTGCCAGTACTAGCGGGAGGGCAGGGTCGAACACCGGGGAGCTGTTTTTT
TRBJ2-2	TRBV27	-	-	CASRGSPGELFF	TGTGCCAGCAGAGGGAGTCCCGGGGAGCTGTTTTTT
TRBJ2-3	TRBV5-1	few	-	CASSPGGPRSTDTQYF	TGCGCCAGCAGCCCCGGGGGACCGCGTAGCACAGATACGCAGTATTTT